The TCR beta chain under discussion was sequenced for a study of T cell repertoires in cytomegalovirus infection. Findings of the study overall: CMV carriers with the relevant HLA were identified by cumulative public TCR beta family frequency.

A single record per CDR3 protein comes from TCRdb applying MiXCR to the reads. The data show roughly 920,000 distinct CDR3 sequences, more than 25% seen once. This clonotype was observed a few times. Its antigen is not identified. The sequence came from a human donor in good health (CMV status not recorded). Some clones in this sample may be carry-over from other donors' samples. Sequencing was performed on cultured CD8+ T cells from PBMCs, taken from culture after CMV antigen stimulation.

The CDR3 sequence is CASSPGGNEKLFF. The CDR3 DNA is TGTGCCAGCAGCCCAGGAGGGAATGAAAAACTGTTTTTT. The chain couples TRBV5-4 to TRBJ1-4, with D unclear. Deletions cut 4 bases from V and 5 bases from J, with 9 bases between. Germline CDR1 is SGHNT and CDR2 is YYREEE (reference sequence). This CDR3 is 13 amino acids long.